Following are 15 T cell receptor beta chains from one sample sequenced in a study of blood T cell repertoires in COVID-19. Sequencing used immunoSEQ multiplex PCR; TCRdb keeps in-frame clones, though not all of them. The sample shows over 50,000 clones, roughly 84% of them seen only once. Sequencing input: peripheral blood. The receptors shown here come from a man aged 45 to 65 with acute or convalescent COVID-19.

CDR3 amino acids: CASSRKTGGRYEQYF. DNA of the CDR3: TGTGCCAGCAGCCGAAAGACAGGGGGACGATACGAGCAGTACTTC. The J gene is TRBJ2-7, the V gene TRBV5-4; 9 bases align to TRBD1. The CDR3 consists of 15 residues. Germline trimming cut 4 bases from V and 4 bases from J; bases unmatched to any gene: 9. Germline lookup yields CDR1 SGHNT and CDR2 YYREEE (reference sequence).

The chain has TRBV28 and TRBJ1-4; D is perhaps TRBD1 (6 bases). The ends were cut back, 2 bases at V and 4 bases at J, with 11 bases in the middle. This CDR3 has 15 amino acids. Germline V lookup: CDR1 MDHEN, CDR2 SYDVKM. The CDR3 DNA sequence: TGTGCCAGCAGTTTAAGAGGGGGGGTTAATGAAAAACTGTTTTTT. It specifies CASSLRGGVNEKLFF.

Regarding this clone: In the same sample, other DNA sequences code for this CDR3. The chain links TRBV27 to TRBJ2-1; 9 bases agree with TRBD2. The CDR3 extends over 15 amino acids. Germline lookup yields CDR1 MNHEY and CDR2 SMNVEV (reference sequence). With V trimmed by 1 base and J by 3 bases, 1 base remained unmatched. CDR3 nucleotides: TGTGCCAGCAGTTTATATAGCGGGAGCTACAATGAGCAGTTCTTC. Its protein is CASSLYSGSYNEQFF.

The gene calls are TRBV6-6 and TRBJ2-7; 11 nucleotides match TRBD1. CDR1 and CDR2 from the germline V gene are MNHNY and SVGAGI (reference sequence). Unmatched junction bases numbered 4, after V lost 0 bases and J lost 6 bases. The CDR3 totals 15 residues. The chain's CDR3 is CASSYSPGQGVEQYF. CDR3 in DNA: TGTGCCAGCAGTTACTCGCCGGGACAGGGGGTCGAGCAGTACTTC.

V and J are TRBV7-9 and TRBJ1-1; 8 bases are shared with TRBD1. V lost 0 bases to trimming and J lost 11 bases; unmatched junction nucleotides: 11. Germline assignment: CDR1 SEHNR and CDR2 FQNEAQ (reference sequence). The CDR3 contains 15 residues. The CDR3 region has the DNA TGTGCCAGCAGCTTAGCCGGGACAGGACGTGCTCCGGCTTTCTTT. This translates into CASSLAGTGRAPAFF.

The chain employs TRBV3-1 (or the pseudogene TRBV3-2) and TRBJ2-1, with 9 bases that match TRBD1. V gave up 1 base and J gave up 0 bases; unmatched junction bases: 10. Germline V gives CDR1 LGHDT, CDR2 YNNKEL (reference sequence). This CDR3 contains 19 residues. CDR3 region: CASSQAITGGLSSYNEQFF. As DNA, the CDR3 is TGTGCCAGCAGCCAAGCTATCACAGGGGGCCTGAGCTCCTACAATGAGCAGTTCTTC.

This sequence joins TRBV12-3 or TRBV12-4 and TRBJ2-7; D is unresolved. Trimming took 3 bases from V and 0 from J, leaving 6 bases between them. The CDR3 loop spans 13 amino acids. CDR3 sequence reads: CASSFAVSYEQYF. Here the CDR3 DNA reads TGTGCCAGCAGTTTCGCGGTCTCCTACGAGCAGTACTTC.

The CDR3 DNA reads TGTGCCAGCAGCATTACCGGGACAGACTTCACAGATACGCAGTATTTT. Translated: CASSITGTDFTDTQYF. This chain joins TRBV11-2 and TRBJ2-3; 7 nucleotides match TRBD1. The CDR3 contains 16 residues. Germline loops: CDR1 SGHAT, CDR2 FQNNGV. After removal of 5 bases from V and 2 bases from J, the junction contained 10 bases not matched to a gene.

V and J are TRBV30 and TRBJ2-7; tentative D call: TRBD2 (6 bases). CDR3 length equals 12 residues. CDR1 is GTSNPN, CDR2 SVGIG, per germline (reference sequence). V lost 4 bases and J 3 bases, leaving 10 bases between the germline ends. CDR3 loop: CAWKGGDYEQYF. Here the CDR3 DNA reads TGTGCCTGGAAAGGCGGGGACTACGAGCAGTACTTC.

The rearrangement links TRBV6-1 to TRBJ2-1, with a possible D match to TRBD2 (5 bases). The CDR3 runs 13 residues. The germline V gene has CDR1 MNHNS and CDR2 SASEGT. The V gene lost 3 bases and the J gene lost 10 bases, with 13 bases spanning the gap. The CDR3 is CASSEVPGNEQFF. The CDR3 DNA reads TGTGCCAGCAGTGAGGTCCCGGGAAACGAGCAGTTCTTC.

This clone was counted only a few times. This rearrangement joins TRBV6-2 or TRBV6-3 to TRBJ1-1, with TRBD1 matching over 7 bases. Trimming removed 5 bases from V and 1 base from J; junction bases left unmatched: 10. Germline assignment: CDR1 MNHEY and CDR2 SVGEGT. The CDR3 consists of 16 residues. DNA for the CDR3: TGTGCCAGCAGTGACCCAAGGGGGCATAAGAACACTGAAGCTTTCTTT. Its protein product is CASSDPRGHKNTEAFF.

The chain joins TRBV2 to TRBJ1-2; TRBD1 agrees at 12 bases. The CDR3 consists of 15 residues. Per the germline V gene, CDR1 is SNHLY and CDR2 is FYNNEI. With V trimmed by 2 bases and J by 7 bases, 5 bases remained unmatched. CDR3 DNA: TGTGCCAGCAGTGAAATCGGGACAGGGGGCGTTGGCTACACCTTC. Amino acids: CASSEIGTGGVGYTF.

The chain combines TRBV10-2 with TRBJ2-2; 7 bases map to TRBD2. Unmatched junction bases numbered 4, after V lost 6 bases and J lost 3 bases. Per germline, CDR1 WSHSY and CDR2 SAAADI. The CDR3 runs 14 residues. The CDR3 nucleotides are TGCGCCAGCAGGGGAGGGACGGACACCGGGGAGCTGTTTTTT. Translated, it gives CASRGGTDTGELFF.

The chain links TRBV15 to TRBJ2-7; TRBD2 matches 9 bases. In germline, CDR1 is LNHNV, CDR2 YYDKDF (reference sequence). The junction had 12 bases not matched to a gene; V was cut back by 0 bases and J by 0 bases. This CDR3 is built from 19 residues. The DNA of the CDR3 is TGTGCCACCAGCAGAGATCTTAGGGCTAGCGGGGTGCTCTCCTACGAGCAGTACTTC. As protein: CATSRDLRASGVLSYEQYF.

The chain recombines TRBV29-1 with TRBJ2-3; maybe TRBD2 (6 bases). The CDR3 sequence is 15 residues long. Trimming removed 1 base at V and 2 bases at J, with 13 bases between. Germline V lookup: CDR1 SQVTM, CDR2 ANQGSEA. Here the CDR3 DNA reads TGCAGCGTTGAAGGGGGGGAACGAGACACAGATACGCAGTATTTT. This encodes CSVEGGERDTDTQYF.